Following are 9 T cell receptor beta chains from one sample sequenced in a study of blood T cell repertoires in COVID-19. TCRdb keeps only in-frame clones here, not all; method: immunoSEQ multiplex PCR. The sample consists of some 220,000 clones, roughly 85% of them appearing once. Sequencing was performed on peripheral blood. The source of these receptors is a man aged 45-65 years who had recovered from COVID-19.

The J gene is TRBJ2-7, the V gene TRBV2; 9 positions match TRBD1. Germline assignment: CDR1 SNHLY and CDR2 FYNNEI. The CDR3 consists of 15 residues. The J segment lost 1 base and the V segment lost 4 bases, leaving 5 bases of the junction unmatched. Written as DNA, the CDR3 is TGTGCCAGCAGTGCAAAAGGGACAGGGTCCTACGAGCAGTACTTC. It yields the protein CASSAKGTGSYEQYF.

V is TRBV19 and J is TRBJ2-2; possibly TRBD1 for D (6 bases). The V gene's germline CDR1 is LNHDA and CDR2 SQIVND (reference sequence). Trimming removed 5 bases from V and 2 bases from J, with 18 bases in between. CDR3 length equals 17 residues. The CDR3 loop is CASSLGIWTANTGELFF. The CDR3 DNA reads TGTGCCAGTAGTTTAGGGATTTGGACAGCTAACACCGGGGAGCTGTTTTTT.

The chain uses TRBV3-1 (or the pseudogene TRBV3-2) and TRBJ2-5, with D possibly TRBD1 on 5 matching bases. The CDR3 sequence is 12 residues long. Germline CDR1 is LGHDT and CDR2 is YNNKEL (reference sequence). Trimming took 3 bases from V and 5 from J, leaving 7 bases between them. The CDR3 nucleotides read TGTGCCAGCAGCCACAGGGTTGAGACCCAGTACTTC. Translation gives CASSHRVETQYF.

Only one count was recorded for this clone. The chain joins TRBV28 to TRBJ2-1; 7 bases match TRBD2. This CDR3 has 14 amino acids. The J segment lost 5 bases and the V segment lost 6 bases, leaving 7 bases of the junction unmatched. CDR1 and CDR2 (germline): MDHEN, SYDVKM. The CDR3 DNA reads TGTGCCAGCAGAGCTGGGAGGGGCAACAATGAGCAGTTCTTC. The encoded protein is CASRAGRGNNEQFF.

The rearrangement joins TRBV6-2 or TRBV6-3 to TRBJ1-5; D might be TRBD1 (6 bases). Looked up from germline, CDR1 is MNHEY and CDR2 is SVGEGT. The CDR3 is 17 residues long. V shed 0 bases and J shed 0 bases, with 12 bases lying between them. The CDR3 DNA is TGTGCCAGCAGTTACTCCCAGGGGCGGAATAGCAATCAGCCCCAGCATTTT. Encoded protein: CASSYSQGRNSNQPQHF.

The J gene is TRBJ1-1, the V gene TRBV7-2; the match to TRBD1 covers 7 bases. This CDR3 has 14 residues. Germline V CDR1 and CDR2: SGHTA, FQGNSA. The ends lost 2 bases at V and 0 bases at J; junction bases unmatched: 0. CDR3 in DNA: TGTGCCAGCAGCTTAACAGGGGTGAACACTGAAGCTTTCTTT. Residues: CASSLTGVNTEAFF. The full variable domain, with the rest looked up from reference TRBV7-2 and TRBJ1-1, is GAGVSQSPSNKVTEKGKDVELRCDPISGHTALYWYRQSLGQGLEFLIYFQGNSAPDKSGLPSDRFSAERTGGSVSTLTIQRTQQEDSAVYLCASSLTGVNTEAFFGQGTRLTVV.

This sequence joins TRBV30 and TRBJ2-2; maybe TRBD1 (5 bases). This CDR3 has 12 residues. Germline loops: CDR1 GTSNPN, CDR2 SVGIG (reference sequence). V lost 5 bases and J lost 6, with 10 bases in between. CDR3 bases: TGTGCCTGGTCGCCAGGGCCCGGGGAGCTGTTTTTT. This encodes CAWSPGPGELFF.

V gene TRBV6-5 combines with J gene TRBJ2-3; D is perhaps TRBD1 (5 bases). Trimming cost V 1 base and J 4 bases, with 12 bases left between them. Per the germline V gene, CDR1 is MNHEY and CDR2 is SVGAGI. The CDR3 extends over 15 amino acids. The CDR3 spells CASSYWGLNADTQYF. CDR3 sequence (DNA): TGTGCCAGCAGTTACTGGGGCTTGAACGCAGATACGCAGTATTTT.

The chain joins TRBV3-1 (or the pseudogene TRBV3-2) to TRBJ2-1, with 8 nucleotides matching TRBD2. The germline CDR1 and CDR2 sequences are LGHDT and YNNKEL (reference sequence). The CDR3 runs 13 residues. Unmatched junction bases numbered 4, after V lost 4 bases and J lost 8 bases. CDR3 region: CASSLQRGYEQFF. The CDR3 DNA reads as TGTGCCAGCAGCCTTCAGCGGGGGTATGAGCAGTTCTTC.